Listed below are T cell receptor beta chains from one sample, sequenced in a study of T cell repertoires in cytomegalovirus infection. TCRdb fed the reads into MiXCR, producing one record per CDR3 protein. The table lists almost 550,000 distinct CDR3 sequences, 15% to 20% of them singletons. The sequenced sample consisted of CD8+ T cells from PBMCs. The source of these receptors is a human donor in good health (CMV status not recorded). Some clones in this sample may be carry-over from other donors' samples. Both conserved end residues are trimmed from each CDR3. The D gene is left open where the match is weak.

cdr3_aa	d_call	j_call	v_call
AISEGTLGGTNEKLF	NA	TRBJ1-4	TRBV10-3
ATSRRQVPSGANVLT	NA	TRBJ2-6	TRBV15
ASGSGTGDQPQH	TRBD1	TRBJ1-5	TRBV12-5
ASSPETTGLEETQY	TRBD2	TRBJ2-5	TRBV11-2
ASSLWDSQSPNTEAF	TRBD1	TRBJ1-1	TRBV11-2
ASSLSRSEGAF	NA	TRBJ1-1	TRBV27
ASSFGEGNEQY	NA	TRBJ2-7	TRBV27
ASRVQGREQY	NA	TRBJ2-7	TRBV6-1
ASSLGQGNYGYT	TRBD1	TRBJ1-2	TRBV11-2
ASSSNGYT	NA	TRBJ1-2	TRBV28
ASSPRTSSTDTQY	NA	TRBJ2-3	TRBV7-9
ASSVYSGTAYNEQF	TRBD2	TRBJ2-1	TRBV14
ASSLRSMVTEAF	NA	TRBJ1-1	TRBV7-4
ASSSDRARVYGYT	TRBD1	TRBJ1-2	TRBV5-4
ASSSSAGGIPGNEQF	TRBD2	TRBJ2-1	TRBV7-9